This T cell receptor beta chain was captured in a study of blood T cells in healthy people across ages. The authors ran a second PCR of 7 to 11 cycles using a sample-barcoded 5' primer and a J-beta primer mix. With 12 random nucleotides, a template-switch adaptor tagged each individual cDNA molecule. Each CDR3 protein is one row after TCRdb ran MiXCR on the 5' RACE reads. Among approximately 900,000 distinct CDR3 sequences listed, 25% to 30% were seen once. The ends lost 7 bases at V and 6 bases at J; junction bases unmatched: 14. The germline CDR1 and CDR2 sequences are SEHNR and FQNEAQ (reference sequence). This CDR3 has 15 amino acids. These data are also associated with another study on T cells of mothers and their children. From that second work: No clone of persistent microchimeric T cells was detected.

Material: blood. This clonotype was sampled from a woman between 40 and 50 years old in good health. The chain uses TRBV7-9 and TRBJ2-7; 8 bases match TRBD2. CDR3 amino acids: CASTQTGGLATEQYF. In DNA, the CDR3 is TGTGCCAGCACCCAGACGGGGGGGCTAGCGACCGAGCAGTACTTC.